The sequence of this T cell receptor beta chain was determined in a study of T cells after yellow fever vaccination. V shed 7 bases and J shed 6 bases, with 7 bases lying between them. The CDR3 spans 10 residues. In germline, CDR1 is DFQATT, CDR2 SNEGSKA (reference sequence). Researchers made TCR cDNA using 5'RACE template switching, and this step added a universal primer site and UMIs. TCRdb re-analysed the 5' RACE reads in MiXCR, keeping a single row per CDR3 protein. The sample lists 500,000 to 650,000 distinct CDR3 sequences, approximately 13% occurring once. The TCR sequence derives from a man younger than 45 who received the YFV17D yellow fever vaccine. The chain combines TRBV20-1 with TRBJ2-1; D is uncertain. The material was PBMCs, obtained on the day of the yellow fever booster vaccination. DNA of the CDR3: TGCAGTGGTTGGCGCAATGAGCAGTTCTTC. Protein sequence: CSGWRNEQFF.